This T cell receptor beta chain was captured in a study of T cells in Graves' hyperthyroidism and ophthalmopathy. The authors took PBMCs from 10 ml fresh peripheral blood. It was RNA transcripts that yielded the amplified TCR beta CDR3 regions. The TCR CDR3 first-round RT-PCR relied on the HTBI primer set. One entry per CDR3 protein results from TCRdb running MiXCR on the multiplex PCR reads. The sample has approximately 690,000 distinct CDR3 sequences, 20% seen once. This clonotype was observed many times. Its antigen is currently unknown. Overall study findings and caveats: Ophthalmopathy was told apart from stable hyperthyroidism by a 13 V-J model.

The V end lost 8 bases, the J end lost 4 bases, and 9 bases lay between the germline ends. CDR1 is WNHNN and CDR2 is SYGVQD in the germline V gene (reference sequence). This CDR3 spans 11 amino acids. The material sequenced was blood. This clonotype was obtained from a man between 25 and 39 years old with Graves' ophthalmopathy. The V call is TRBV10-1, the J call TRBJ2-7; a weak D match, TRBD1 (5 bases). CDR3 nucleotide sequence: TGCGCCAGCCCTAAGGGGTACGAGCAGTACTTC. It encodes CASPKGYEQYF.